Each of the 29 T cell receptor beta chains below was sequenced from the same sample in a study of beta chain features in type 1 diabetes. As every portion of the isolated RNA was reverse transcribed, the sequencing read expressed TCRB transcripts. The repertoire was sequenced with immunoSEQ multiplex PCR; TCRdb's copy has only in-frame clones and lacks some. This sample yields over 500,000 clones, of which 15% to 18% are seen a single time; approximately 0.093% belongs to the top ten. Sequencing input: naive CD4+ T cells from blood. The source of these receptors is a man between 18 and 29 years old in good health.

The chain uses TRBV14 and TRBJ2-5; the D is unclear. The V end was cut by 0 bases, the J end by 1 base, with 9 bases between. Germline CDR1 SGHDN, CDR2 FVKESK. The CDR3 loop spans 15 amino acids. CDR3 residues: CASSQDYPGQETQYF. For the CDR3, the DNA is TGTGCCAGCAGCCAAGATTACCCGGGCCAAGAGACCCAGTACTTC.

This clone occurred a few times. The CDR3: CASRTGGEEGTEAFF. The CDR3 nucleotides read TGCGCCAGCAGGACAGGGGGCGAAGAGGGCACTGAAGCTTTCTTT. The chain joins TRBV5-1 to TRBJ1-1; 10 nucleotides match TRBD1. Germline values: CDR1 SGHRS, CDR2 YFSETQ. J lost 4 bases, V lost 5 bases, and 8 bases had no gene match. CDR3 length: 15 amino acids.

The gene calls are TRBV28 and TRBJ1-2; 7 positions agree with TRBD1. The length of the CDR3 is 16 residues. CDR1 and CDR2 (germline): MDHEN, SYDVKM. Unmatched junction bases numbered 11, after V lost 3 bases and J lost 4 bases. This CDR3 reads CASSLGRQGAGYGYTF. Written as DNA, the CDR3 is TGTGCCAGCAGTTTGGGACGACAGGGTGCAGGCTATGGCTACACCTTC.

This clone has a handful of counts. The junction does not match germline at one end; this may be a read error. The chain uses TRBV7-7 and TRBJ2-1, with TRBD1 matching over 11 bases. CDR3 length: 16 residues. Looked up from germline, CDR1 is SSHAT and CDR2 is FNYEAQ (reference sequence). Here the CDR3 DNA reads TGTGCTAGCAGCCCTAATGCCGGGACAGGGGGCAATGAGCAGTTCTTC. Amino acid sequence: CASSPNAGTGGNEQFF.

The CDR3 protein is CASSGPGQGYEQYF. The DNA for the CDR3 is TGTGCCAGCAGCGGGCCGGGACAGGGGTACGAGCAGTACTTC. This chain uses TRBV28 with TRBJ2-7; TRBD1 agrees at 10 bases. In germline, CDR1 is MDHEN, CDR2 SYDVKM. This CDR3 has 14 residues. Unmatched junction bases numbered 6, after V lost 6 bases and J lost 4 bases.

The sample holds a few counts of this clone. This rearrangement joins TRBV27 to TRBJ2-5; perhaps D is TRBD1 or TRBD2 (5 bases each). Germline CDR1 and CDR2: MNHEY and SMNVEV (reference sequence). The CDR3 spans 14 residues. Trimming stripped 3 bases from V and 11 bases from J, with 19 bases between. The CDR3 is CASSFFPGSEEQYF. The CDR3 DNA reads as TGTGCCAGCAGTTTTTTCCCAGGGTCGGAGGAGCAGTACTTC.

The chain recombines TRBV18 with TRBJ2-5, with a weak D call TRBD1 (6 bases). The length of the CDR3 is 15 residues. Trimming removed 6 bases from V and 4 bases from J, with 18 bases in between. Germline lookup yields CDR1 KGHSH and CDR2 LQKENI. CDR3 residues: CASSPNSGQIETQYF. CDR3 bases: TGTGCCAGCTCGCCGAACAGTGGACAGATAGAGACCCAGTACTTC.

The chain uses TRBV6-1 and TRBJ1-2, with D hard to call. CDR3 size: 12 residues. CDR1 is MNHNS, CDR2 SASEGT, per germline. The V gene lost 4 bases and the J gene lost 7 bases, with 10 bases spanning the gap. The CDR3 sequence: CASSASGTGYTF. As DNA, the CDR3 is TGTGCCAGCAGTGCGAGCGGAACTGGCTACACCTTC.

The V call is TRBV5-6, the J call TRBJ2-5; 7 bases agree with TRBD1. CDR3 length: 14 amino acids. V trimming: 3 bases; J trimming: 2 bases; junction bases outside the gene matches: 4. Germline CDR1 reads SGHDT; CDR2 reads YYEEEE. The chain's CDR3 is CASSWGQHQETQYF. CDR3 nucleotide sequence: TGTGCCAGCAGCTGGGGACAGCATCAAGAGACCCAGTACTTC. The full variable domain, in which reference TRBV5-6 and TRBJ2-5 provide the parts outside the CDR3, is DAGVTQSPTHLIKTRGQQVTLRCSPKSGHDTVSWYQQALGQGPQFIFQYYEEEERQRGNFPDRFSGHQFPNYSSELNVNALLLGDSALYLCASSWGQHQETQYFGPGTRLLVL.

This clone appeared a few times. The rearrangement joins TRBV4-1 to TRBJ1-1; no reliable D call. The length of the CDR3 is 15 residues. Germline assignment: CDR1 MGHRA and CDR2 YSYEKL. Between the trimmed V and J ends, which lost 0 bases and 5 bases, there was a span of 13 bases. CDR3 nucleotides: TGCGCCAGCAGCCAAGAAATGGTCGGGCGGACTGAAGCTTTCTTT. It yields the protein CASSQEMVGRTEAFF.

The chain carries TRBV7-2 and TRBJ2-7; 8 nucleotides align to TRBD1. Losses at the gene ends were 1 base for V and 3 bases for J; bases not matched to a gene: 8. CDR1 SGHTA and CDR2 FQGNSA come from the germline V gene. This CDR3 has 16 amino acids. The CDR3 sequence is CASSLGIGQGLYEQYF. The CDR3 bases are TGTGCCAGCAGCTTAGGAATAGGACAGGGCCTCTACGAGCAGTACTTC.

This chain uses TRBV28 with TRBJ2-3, with D possibly being TRBD1 (6 bases). V was clipped by 4 bases and J by 4 bases, with 18 bases between them. The CDR3 loop spans 16 amino acids. CDR1 MDHEN and CDR2 SYDVKM come from the germline V gene. CDR3 sequence (DNA): TGTGCCAGCAGTTCCCCTGATAACAGGGACGCAGATACGCAGTATTTT. This translates into CASSSPDNRDADTQYF.

V usage is TRBV9 and J usage is TRBJ2-1; TRBD2 matches 9 bases. The CDR3 spans 15 residues. J gave up 7 bases and V 3 bases, and 8 bases lay outside the gene matches. CDR1 and CDR2 from the germline V gene are SGDLS and YYNGEE. As DNA, the CDR3 is TGTGCCAGCAGCGCGATAGCGGGAGTACGTAATGAGCAGTTCTTC. Encoded protein: CASSAIAGVRNEQFF.

The rearrangement links TRBV28 to TRBJ1-2; 7 nucleotides match TRBD1. This CDR3 has 18 residues. V was clipped by 5 bases and J by 4 bases; unmatched bases: 19. Per germline, CDR1 MDHEN and CDR2 SYDVKM. CDR3 nucleotide sequence: TGTGCCAGCAGTCCTCTGGTGGAATACGCCAGGGGGGCCTATGGCTACACCTTC. This sequence encodes CASSPLVEYARGAYGYTF.

A few counts support this clone. Additional DNA sequences in this sample encode the identical CDR3. The chain combines TRBV14 with TRBJ2-7; D not certain. V was cut by 1 base and J by 4 bases, with 2 bases left in between. The CDR3 totals 11 residues. CDR1 is SGHDN, CDR2 FVKESK, per germline. This CDR3 reads CASSQGYEQYF. The CDR3 DNA follows: TGTGCCAGCAGCCAAGGGTACGAGCAGTACTTC. The full variable domain, rest sourced from reference TRBV14 and TRBJ2-7, is EAGVTQFPSHSVIEKGQTVTLRCDPISGHDNLYWYRRVMGKEIKFLLHFVKESKQDESGMPNNRFLAERTGGTYSTLKVQPAELEDSGVYFCASSQGYEQYFGPGTRLTVT.

The V gene is TRBV10-3, the J gene TRBJ2-7, with D perhaps given as TRBD1 or TRBD2 (5 bases each). V lost 5 bases, J lost 0 bases, and 8 bases lay in between. The CDR3 sequence is 13 residues long. Germline lookup yields CDR1 ENHRY and CDR2 SYGVKD. The CDR3 is CAISSGGSYEQYF. CDR3 sequence (DNA): TGTGCCATCAGTAGTGGGGGCTCCTACGAGCAGTACTTC.

The chain combines TRBV5-1 with TRBJ1-1, with 9 bases aligning to TRBD1. The ends lost 0 bases at V and 1 base at J; junction bases unmatched: 10. The CDR3 contains 18 residues. Germline V gene data show CDR1 as SGHRS and CDR2 as YFSETQ. CDR3 bases: TGCGCCAGCAGCTTGGAAACAAACAGGGGGCTTTCGAACACTGAAGCTTTCTTT. It encodes CASSLETNRGLSNTEAFF. The complete variable domain, with remaining parts taken from reference TRBV5-1 and TRBJ1-1, reads KAGVTQTPRYLIKTRGQQVTLSCSPISGHRSVSWYQQTPGQGLQFLFEYFSETQRNKGNFPGRFSGRQFSNSRSEMNVSTLELGDSALYLCASSLETNRGLSNTEAFFGQGTRLTVV.

This clone has just a few counts. DNA for the CDR3: TGTGCCAGCAGCATACCGGGACAGGGGCCTTTAAAGCAGTTCTTC. It specifies CASSIPGQGPLKQFF. The V gene is TRBV11-2, the J gene TRBJ2-1; 10 bases fit TRBD1. Germline V lookup: CDR1 SGHAT, CDR2 FQNNGV. V trimming: 5 bases; J trimming: 11 bases; junction bases outside the gene matches: 12. There are 15 residues in the CDR3.

There are a few counts of this clone. The chain carries TRBV4-2 and TRBJ2-7, with a tentative D call TRBD2 (5 bases). Germline V CDR1 and CDR2: LGHNA, YNFKEQ. This CDR3 has 15 residues. Trimming removed 4 bases at V and 3 bases at J, with 16 bases between. The CDR3 here is CASSPSAARGYEQYF. Here the CDR3 DNA reads TGTGCCAGCAGCCCCTCAGCGGCCCGGGGCTACGAGCAGTACTTC.

This clone was picked up a small number of times. Since a much larger clone is just one base distant, this may be a read error. V and J are TRBV11-2 and TRBJ2-6; D gene ambiguous. The CDR3 consists of 12 residues. Germline-derived CDR1 and CDR2 are SGHAT and FQNNGV. V was cut by 4 bases and J by 2 bases, with 0 bases left in between. This CDR3 is CASSSGANVLTF. CDR3 DNA sequence: TGTGCCAGCAGCTCTGGGGCCAACGTCCTGACTTTC.

This clone was observed a handful of times. The V and J genes are TRBV2 and TRBJ2-7; D possibly uses TRBD1 or TRBD2 (6 bases each). V shed 4 bases and J shed 3 bases, with 10 bases lying between them. The germline gives CDR1 SNHLY, CDR2 FYNNEI. CDR3 length: 13 residues. This CDR3 reads CASSGGTIYEQYF. In nucleotides, the CDR3 is TGTGCCAGCAGTGGCGGGACAATCTACGAGCAGTACTTC.

V and J are TRBV4-3 and TRBJ2-7; 8 nucleotides match TRBD1. CDR3 size: 14 residues. V lost 4 bases, J lost 2 bases, and 4 bases stayed unmatched. Germline loops: CDR1 LGHNA, CDR2 YSLEER. The DNA of the CDR3 is TGCGCCAGCAGCCGGGGACAGGCCCCCTACGAGCAGTACTTC. Its protein is CASSRGQAPYEQYF.

The rearrangement links TRBV6-1 to TRBJ2-1, with 10 bases aligning to TRBD2. CDR1 MNHNS and CDR2 SASEGT come from the germline V gene. CDR3 length: 14 residues. The V segment lost 6 bases and the J segment 5 bases; nucleotides outside the gene matches: 4. The CDR3 nucleotides are TGTGCCAGCAGGGGTAGCGGGGGGCACAATGAGCAGTTCTTC. This gives the protein CASRGSGGHNEQFF.

The chain couples TRBV28 to TRBJ2-1, with 8 bases fitting TRBD1. After removal of 5 bases from V and 4 bases from J, the junction contained 7 bases not matched to a gene. This CDR3 region has 15 residues. The germline V gene encodes CDR1 MDHEN and CDR2 SYDVKM. The DNA for the CDR3 is TGTGCCAGCAGTAGGGCTGGGACAGGTTACAATGAGCAGTTCTTC. Its protein is CASSRAGTGYNEQFF.

The chain links TRBV10-3 to TRBJ1-5; 9 nucleotides line up with TRBD1. The CDR3 length is 13 residues. CDR1 ENHRY and CDR2 SYGVKD come from the germline V gene. V lost 6 bases and J lost 5; bases outside the gene matches: 2. The CDR3 DNA reads as TGTGCCATCAGACAGGGGGCATATCAGCCCCAGCATTTT. This encodes CAIRQGAYQPQHF.

Here the CDR3 DNA reads TGTGCCAGCAGCCAAGTCACGAGCTCTGGAAACACCATATATTTT. This translates into CASSQVTSSGNTIYF. J is TRBJ1-3 and V is TRBV4-2; D gene unclear. Trimming pared 1 base from V and 0 bases from J, leaving 7 bases between. The germline V gene encodes CDR1 LGHNA and CDR2 YNFKEQ. The CDR3 is 15 residues long.

This clone was counted between two and nine times. The chain carries TRBV7-9 and TRBJ1-1; TRBD1 matches at 9 bases. Germline V lookup: CDR1 SEHNR, CDR2 FQNEAQ (reference sequence). Germline trimming cut 1 base from V and 4 bases from J; bases unmatched to any gene: 1. This CDR3 comprises 14 residues. The CDR3: CASSLVDRGTEAFF. In nucleotides, the CDR3 is TGTGCCAGCAGCTTAGTGGACAGGGGCACTGAAGCTTTCTTT. The variable domain in full, with the rest retrieved from reference TRBV7-9 and TRBJ1-1, is DTGVSQNPRHKITKRGQNVTFRCDPISEHNRLYWYRQTLGQGPEFLTYFQNEAQLEKSRLLSDRFSAERPKGSFSTLEIQRTEQGDSAMYLCASSLVDRGTEAFFGQGTRLTVV.

This clone was detected a few times. The gene calls are TRBV7-8 and TRBJ2-4, with D tentatively TRBD2 (6 bases). There are 14 residues in the CDR3. V lost 1 base to trimming and J lost 7 bases, with 11 bases between them. Germline V lookup: CDR1 SGHVS, CDR2 FQNEAQ. The CDR3 spells CASSLGRDLNIQYF. In nucleotides, the CDR3 is TGTGCCAGCAGCTTAGGCCGGGACTTGAACATTCAGTACTTC.

This clone was counted between two and nine times. V gene TRBV6-5 combines with J gene TRBJ2-1, with a weak D call TRBD2 (7 bases). The CDR3 spans 14 residues. The ends were cut back, 0 bases at V and 9 bases at J, with 12 bases in the middle. Per germline, CDR1 MNHEY and CDR2 SVGAGI. In nucleotides, the CDR3 is TGTGCCAGCAGTTACTCGAGGGGGGGTATTGAGCAGTTCTTC. This gives the protein CASSYSRGGIEQFF.